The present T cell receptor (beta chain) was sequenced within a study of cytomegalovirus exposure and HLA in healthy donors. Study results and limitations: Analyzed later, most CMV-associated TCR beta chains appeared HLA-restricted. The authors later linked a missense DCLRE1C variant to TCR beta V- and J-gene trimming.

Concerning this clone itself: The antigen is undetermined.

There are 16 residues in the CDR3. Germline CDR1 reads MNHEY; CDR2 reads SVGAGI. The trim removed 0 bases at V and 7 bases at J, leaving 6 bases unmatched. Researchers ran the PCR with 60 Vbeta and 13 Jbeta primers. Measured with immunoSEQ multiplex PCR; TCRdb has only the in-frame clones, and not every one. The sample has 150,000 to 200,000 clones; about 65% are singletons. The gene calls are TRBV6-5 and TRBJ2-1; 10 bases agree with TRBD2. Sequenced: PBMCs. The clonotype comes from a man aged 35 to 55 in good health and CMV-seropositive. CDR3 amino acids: CASSYSSGGAGNEQFF. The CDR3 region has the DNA TGTGCCAGCAGTTACTCGAGCGGGGGGGCCGGGAATGAGCAGTTCTTC.